These T cell receptor beta chains were read from a single sample in a study of blood T cell repertoires in COVID-19. Profiling relied on immunoSEQ multiplex PCR, and the TCRdb table lists in-frame clones only, not all of them. The table includes 200,000 to 250,000 clones, around 88% detected once. The sequenced sample consisted of peripheral blood. Source of these receptors: a man older than 75 with acute or convalescent COVID-19. CDR3s include the opening cysteine and the closing phenylalanine or tryptophan. A D gene is named only where the DNA matches it firmly. The listing skips clone size in some rows; elsewhere it reads once, few, many or a size class.

- | TRBJ2-6 | TRBV19 | - | CASSNRAGANVLTF | TGTGCCAGCAGCAACAGGGCCGGGGCCAACGTCCTGACTTTC
- | TRBJ1-2 | TRBV9 | - | CASSVQGVGYTF | TGTGCCAGCAGCGTACAAGGGGTAGGCTACACCTTC
TRBD2 | TRBJ2-2 | TRBV28 | - | CASSLTSGRTGELFF | TGTGCCAGCAGTTTGACTAGCGGGAGGACCGGGGAGCTGTTTTTT
- | TRBJ2-4 | TRBV7-2 | once | CTCEIGGPKNIQYF | TGCACCTGCGAGATTGGGGGCCCCAAAAACATTCAGTACTTC
- | TRBJ1-3 | TRBV5-5 | - | CASSLEGNSGNTIYF | TGTGCCAGCAGCTTGGAGGGGAACTCTGGAAACACCATATATTTT
- | TRBJ1-1 | TRBV7-2 | - | CASSSQSGQGLTEAFF | TGTGCCAGCAGCTCCCAGTCCGGTCAGGGACTCACTGAAGCTTTCTTT
TRBD2 | TRBJ2-1 | TRBV14 | - | CASSRGLAGPNEQFF | TGTGCCAGCAGCCGCGGACTAGCGGGACCCAATGAGCAGTTCTTC
- | TRBJ2-3 | TRBV14 | - | CASSQERGISTDTQYF | TGTGCCAGCAGCCAAGAACGGGGGATAAGCACAGATACGCAGTATTTT
- | TRBJ1-1 | TRBV6-5 | - | CASSRGQTNTEAFF | TGTGCCAGCAGCCGCGGACAGACTAACACTGAAGCTTTCTTT
- | TRBJ2-3 | TRBV11-2 | - | CASSLVGEASTDTQYF | TGTGCCAGCAGCTTAGTTGGTGAGGCTAGCACAGATACGCAGTATTTT
- | TRBJ2-5 | TRBV7-2 | - | CASSSRGTRQETQYF | TGTGCCAGCAGCTCCAGGGGTACGAGGCAAGAGACCCAGTACTTC
TRBD1 | TRBJ2-5 | TRBV11-3 | - | CASSFPRTGKTQYF | TGTGCCAGCAGCTTCCCCCGGACAGGGAAGACCCAGTACTTC
- | TRBJ2-1 | TRBV11-3 | - | CASSLQRRSYNEQFF | TGTGCCAGCAGTCTTCAGCGGCGCTCCTACAATGAGCAGTTCTTC
- | TRBJ2-5 | TRBV6-5 | - | CASSYSNGGAQETQYF | TGTGCCAGCAGTTACTCGAATGGGGGGGCGCAGGAGACCCAGTACTTC
TRBD2 | TRBJ2-7 | TRBV2 | - | CASRVSGGSSYEQYF | TGTGCCAGCAGGGTTAGCGGGGGGAGCTCCTACGAGCAGTACTTC
- | TRBJ1-4 | TRBV7-8 | - | CASSVRGVTNEKLFF | TGTGCCAGCAGCGTCCGGGGGGTAACTAATGAAAAACTGTTTTTT
- | TRBJ1-1 | TRBV5-1 | - | CASSLDGRNTEAFF | TGCGCCAGCAGCTTGGATGGGAGGAACACTGAAGCTTTCTTT
TRBD1 | TRBJ2-1 | TRBV19 | - | CASSPGQGRGEQFF | TGTGCCAGTAGTCCCGGACAGGGGAGAGGTGAGCAGTTCTTC
- | TRBJ1-1 | TRBV10-2 | - | CASSESSGGRTEAFF | TGCGCCAGCAGTGAGTCATCGGGGGGCCGGACTGAAGCTTTCTTT
- | TRBJ1-5 | TRBV9 | - | CASSVGIGVGQPQHF | TGTGCCAGCAGCGTAGGTATCGGGGTCGGTCAGCCCCAGCATTTT
TRBD2 | TRBJ2-3 | TRBV24-1 | once | CATSDSASGGAYGDTQYF | TGTGCCACCAGTGATTCAGCTAGCGGGGGGGCATATGGAGATACGCAGTATTTT
TRBD1 | TRBJ1-2 | TRBV7-3 | - | CASSSRDRVKLGSGYTF | TGTGCCAGCAGCTCCCGAGACAGGGTCAAACTAGGATCTGGCTACACCTTC
TRBD2 | TRBJ2-2 | TRBV28 | - | CASSLPGLAGLTGELFF | TGTGCCAGCAGCCTGCCGGGACTAGCGGGACTCACCGGGGAGCTGTTTTTT
TRBD1 | TRBJ1-2 | TRBV10-3 | - | CAISDPGTAYGYTF | TGTGCCATCAGTGACCCCGGGACAGCCTATGGCTACACCTTC
TRBD1 | TRBJ1-1 | TRBV25-1 | - | CASSPGQGSEAFF | TGTGCCAGCAGCCCGGGACAGGGAAGTGAAGCTTTCTTT
- | TRBJ2-5 | TRBV5-1 | few | CASSFGETQYF | TGCGCCAGCAGCTTCGGGGAGACCCAGTACTTC
TRBD1 | TRBJ2-7 | TRBV11-1 | - | CASSPQGTASYEQYF | TGTGCCAGCAGCCCCCAGGGGACAGCTTCCTACGAGCAGTACTTC
- | TRBJ1-2 | TRBV6-2/TRBV6-3 | once | CASSWAPGGYTF | TGTGCCAGCAGTTGGGCCCCTGGGGGCTACACCTTC
- | TRBJ1-1 | TRBV14 | - | CASSPGVRGTEAFF | TGTGCCAGCAGCCCGGGGGTGAGGGGCACTGAAGCTTTCTTT